The T cell receptor beta chain under discussion was sequenced for a study of blood T cell repertoires in COVID-19. Whole-study context: The United States, Italy and Spain provided the acute and convalescent COVID-19 samples. In each case, the material was cDNA or gDNA derived from T cells, B-cell-depleted T cells, or PBMCs.

Per the authors' pipeline: Amplification of reference gene primers was used by the study to estimate nucleated cell counts. The table came from immunoSEQ multiplex PCR; TCRdb's copy has only in-frame clones and leaves some out. The V and J calls and clone size are taken from that table; D and trimming were inferred from the DNA. The sample shows some 130,000 clones, 85% to 90% of them seen only once. The clonotype was recovered from a man in his 60s with COVID-19, enrolled during active disease. Material for sequencing was peripheral blood.

The CDR3, as DNA: TGTGCCAGCAGCCAGGGGGATCAGCCCCAGCATTTT. It specifies CASSQGDQPQHF. The chain is built from TRBV9 and TRBJ1-5; 7 bases agree with TRBD1. The length of the CDR3 is 12 residues. V lost 4 bases to trimming and J lost 5 bases; unmatched junction nucleotides: 0. CDR1 is SGDLS and CDR2 is YYNGEE in the germline V gene.